This T cell receptor (beta chain) appears in the sequencing data of a study of blood T cell repertoires in COVID-19. This CDR3 is 17 amino acids long. Germline assignment: CDR1 SGHTS and CDR2 YDEGEE. Deletions cut 2 bases from V and 0 bases from J, with 12 bases between. The assay was immunoSEQ multiplex PCR, and TCRdb's table has in-frame clones only and misses some. The sample gives fewer than 200,000 clones, approximately 82% of which show up once; about 5.5% is in the top ten. J is TRBJ2-6 and V is TRBV5-8; D might be TRBD1 (6 bases). Sequenced input: PBMCs or T cells enriched from blood (not recorded which). This clonotype was obtained from a woman aged 55-69 years with acute COVID-19. CDR3 amino acids: CASSFPRGSSGANVLTF. The CDR3, as DNA: TGTGCCAGCAGCTTTCCAAGGGGGTCCTCTGGGGCCAACGTCCTGACTTTC.